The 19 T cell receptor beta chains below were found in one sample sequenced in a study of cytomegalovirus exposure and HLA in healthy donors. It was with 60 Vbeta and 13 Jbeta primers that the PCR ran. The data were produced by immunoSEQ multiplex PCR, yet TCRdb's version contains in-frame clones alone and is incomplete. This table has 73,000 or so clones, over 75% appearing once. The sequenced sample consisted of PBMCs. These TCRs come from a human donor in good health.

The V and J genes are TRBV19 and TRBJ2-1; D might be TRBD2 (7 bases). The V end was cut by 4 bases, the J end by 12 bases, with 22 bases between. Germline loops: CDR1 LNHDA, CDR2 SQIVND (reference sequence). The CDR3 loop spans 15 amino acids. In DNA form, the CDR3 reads TGTGCCAGTAGTAACTCGGGGGGCCCGCCTCTCGGGCAGTTCTTC. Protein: CASSNSGGPPLGQFF.

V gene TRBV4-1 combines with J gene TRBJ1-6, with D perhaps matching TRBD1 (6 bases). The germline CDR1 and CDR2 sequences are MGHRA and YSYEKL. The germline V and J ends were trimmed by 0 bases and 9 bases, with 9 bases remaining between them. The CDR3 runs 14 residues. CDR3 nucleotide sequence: TGCGCCAGCAGCCAAGAGGGGACACTTTCACCCCTCCACTTT. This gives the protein CASSQEGTLSPLHF.

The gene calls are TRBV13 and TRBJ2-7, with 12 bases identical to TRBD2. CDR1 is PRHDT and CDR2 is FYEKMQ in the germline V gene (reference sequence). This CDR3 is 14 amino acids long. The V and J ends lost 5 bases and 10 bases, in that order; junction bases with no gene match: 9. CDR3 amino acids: CASSRPRLAGDQYF. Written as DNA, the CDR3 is TGTGCCAGCAGCCGACCGAGACTAGCGGGGGACCAGTACTTC.

Written as DNA, the CDR3 is TGTGCCAGCAGCTTAGCTATGGGACAGGCGACCGAGCAGTACTTC. Translation gives CASSLAMGQATEQYF. This chain joins TRBV7-6 and TRBJ2-7; 8 bases agree with TRBD1. V shed 0 bases and J 6 bases; nucleotides not matched to a gene: 7. CDR1 and CDR2 from the germline V gene are SGHVS and FNYEAQ. This CDR3 spans 15 amino acids.

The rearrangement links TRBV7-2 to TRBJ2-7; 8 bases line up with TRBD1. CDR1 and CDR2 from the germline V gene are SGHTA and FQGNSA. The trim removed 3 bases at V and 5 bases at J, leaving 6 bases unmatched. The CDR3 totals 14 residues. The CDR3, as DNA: TGTGCCAGCAGCTTTGGACAGGGATGGAACGAGCAGTACTTC. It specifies CASSFGQGWNEQYF.

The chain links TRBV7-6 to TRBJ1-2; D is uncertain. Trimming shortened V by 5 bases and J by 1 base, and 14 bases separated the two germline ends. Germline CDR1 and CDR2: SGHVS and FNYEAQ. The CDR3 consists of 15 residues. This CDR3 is CASSLQAKINYGYTF. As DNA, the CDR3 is TGTGCCAGCAGCCTTCAGGCAAAGATTAACTATGGCTACACCTTC.

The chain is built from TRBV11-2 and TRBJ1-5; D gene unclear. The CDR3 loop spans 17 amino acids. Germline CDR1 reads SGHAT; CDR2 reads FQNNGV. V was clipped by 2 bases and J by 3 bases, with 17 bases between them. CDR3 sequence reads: CASSLLREEKHNQPQHF. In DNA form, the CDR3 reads TGTGCCAGCAGCTTACTAAGGGAGGAGAAGCACAATCAGCCCCAGCATTTT.

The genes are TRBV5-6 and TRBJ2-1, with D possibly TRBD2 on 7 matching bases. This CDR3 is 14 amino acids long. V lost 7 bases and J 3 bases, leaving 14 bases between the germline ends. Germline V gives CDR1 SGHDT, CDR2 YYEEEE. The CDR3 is CASRGAIIYNEQFF. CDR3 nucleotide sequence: TGTGCCAGCCGGGGGGCGATAATCTACAATGAGCAGTTCTTC. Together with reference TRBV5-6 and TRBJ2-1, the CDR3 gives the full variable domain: DAGVTQSPTHLIKTRGQQVTLRCSPKSGHDTVSWYQQALGQGPQFIFQYYEEEERQRGNFPDRFSGHQFPNYSSELNVNALLLGDSALYLCASRGAIIYNEQFFGPGTRLTVL.

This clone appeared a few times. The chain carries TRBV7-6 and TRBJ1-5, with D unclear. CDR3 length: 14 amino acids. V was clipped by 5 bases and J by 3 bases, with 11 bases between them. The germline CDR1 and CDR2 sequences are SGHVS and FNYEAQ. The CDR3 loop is CASSLWRDNQPQHF. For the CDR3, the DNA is TGTGCCAGCAGCCTATGGAGGGACAATCAGCCCCAGCATTTT.

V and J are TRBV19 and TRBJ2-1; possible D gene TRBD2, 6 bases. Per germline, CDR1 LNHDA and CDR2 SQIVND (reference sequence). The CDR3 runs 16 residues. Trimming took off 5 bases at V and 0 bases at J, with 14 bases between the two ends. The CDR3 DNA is TGTGCCAGTAGTGGGGACTCTCCGTTCTCCTACAATGAGCAGTTCTTC. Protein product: CASSGDSPFSYNEQFF.

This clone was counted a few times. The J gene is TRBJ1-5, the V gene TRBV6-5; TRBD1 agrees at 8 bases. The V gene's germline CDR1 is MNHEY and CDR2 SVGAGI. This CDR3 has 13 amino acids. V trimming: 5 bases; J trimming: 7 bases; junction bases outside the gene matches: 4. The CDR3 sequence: CASSGTGGQPQHF. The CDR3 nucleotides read TGTGCCAGCAGTGGGACAGGCGGACAGCCCCAGCATTTT.

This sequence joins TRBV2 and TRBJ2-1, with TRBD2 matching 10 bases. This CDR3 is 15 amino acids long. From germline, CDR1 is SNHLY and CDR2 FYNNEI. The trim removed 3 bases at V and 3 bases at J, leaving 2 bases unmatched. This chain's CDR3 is CASSDRLAGYNEQFF. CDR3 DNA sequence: TGTGCCAGCAGTGATCGACTAGCGGGCTACAATGAGCAGTTCTTC.

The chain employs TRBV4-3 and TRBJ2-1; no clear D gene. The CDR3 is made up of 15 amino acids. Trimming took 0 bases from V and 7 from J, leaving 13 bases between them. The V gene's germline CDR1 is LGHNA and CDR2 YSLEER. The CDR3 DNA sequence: TGCGCCAGCAGCCAAGATTCCCTTGTAGCTAATGAGCAGTTCTTC. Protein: CASSQDSLVANEQFF.

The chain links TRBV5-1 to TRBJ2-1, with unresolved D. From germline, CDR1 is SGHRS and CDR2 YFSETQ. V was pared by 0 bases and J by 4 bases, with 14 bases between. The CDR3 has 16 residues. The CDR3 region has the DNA TGCGCCAGCAGCTTGGACAGATCATCTTTTTACAATGAGCAGTTCTTC. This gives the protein CASSLDRSSFYNEQFF.

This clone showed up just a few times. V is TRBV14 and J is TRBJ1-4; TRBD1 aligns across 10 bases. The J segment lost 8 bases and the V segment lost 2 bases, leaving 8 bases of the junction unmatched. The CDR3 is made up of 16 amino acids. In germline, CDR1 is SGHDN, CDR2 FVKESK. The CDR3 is CASSQSRTGGGEKLFF. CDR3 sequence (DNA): TGTGCCAGCAGCCAATCTCGGACAGGGGGAGGAGAAAAACTGTTTTTT.

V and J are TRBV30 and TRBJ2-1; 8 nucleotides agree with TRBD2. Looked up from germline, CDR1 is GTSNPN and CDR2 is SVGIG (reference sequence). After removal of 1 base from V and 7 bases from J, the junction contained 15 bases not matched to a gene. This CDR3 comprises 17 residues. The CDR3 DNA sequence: TGTGCCTGGAGTGACTACGGAACCCGGGGGGGCGTGAATGAGCAGTTCTTC. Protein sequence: CAWSDYGTRGGVNEQFF.

In DNA, the CDR3 is TGTGCCAGCAGCCCCGGACAGGGGGCTGGGGCCAACGTCCTGACTTTC. Translation: CASSPGQGAGANVLTF. The genes are TRBV4-2 and TRBJ2-6, with 10 bases matching TRBD1. The V and J ends lost 4 bases and 2 bases, in that order; junction bases with no gene match: 2. The CDR3 spans 16 residues. Per germline, CDR1 LGHNA and CDR2 YNFKEQ.

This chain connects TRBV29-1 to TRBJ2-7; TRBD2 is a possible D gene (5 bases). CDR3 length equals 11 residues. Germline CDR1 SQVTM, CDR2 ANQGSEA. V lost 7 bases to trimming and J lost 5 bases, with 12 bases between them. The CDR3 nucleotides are TGCAGCGGACGCCGGGGTGACGAGCAGTACTTC. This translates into CSGRRGDEQYF.

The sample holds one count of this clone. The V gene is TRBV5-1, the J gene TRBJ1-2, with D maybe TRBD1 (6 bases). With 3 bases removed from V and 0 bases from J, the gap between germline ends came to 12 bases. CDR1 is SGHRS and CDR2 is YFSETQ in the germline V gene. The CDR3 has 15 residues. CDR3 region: CASSSGTSTNYGYTF. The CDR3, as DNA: TGCGCCAGCAGCTCCGGGACAAGTACTAACTATGGCTACACCTTC.